This is a list of T cell receptor beta chains from one sample in a study of shared clonotypes between healthy human individuals. Measured with immunoSEQ multiplex PCR; TCRdb has only the in-frame clones, and not every one. Of around 2,000,000 clones listed, approximately 94% are singletons. The sample comprised naive CD8+ T cells from PBMCs. These receptors all stem from a man younger than 35 in good health. Some clones in this sample may be carry-over from other donors' samples. Both conserved end residues are part of each CDR3. The order of the fields is V gene, clone size, CDR3 length, D gene, J gene, CDR3 protein, CDR3 DNA. D genes are given only for firm matches. The size field is filled for only some rows; it gives once, few, many or a size class.

>TRBV27|NA|14|TRBD2|TRBJ2-7
CASSPGLGIVEQYF
TGTGCCAGCAGTCCGGGACTAGGGATCGTCGAGCAGTACTTC
>TRBV6-7|NA|14|NA|TRBJ2-2
CASSYSGGTGELFF
TGTGCCAGCAGTTACTCGGGGGGAACCGGGGAGCTGTTTTTT
>TRBV19|NA|17|NA|TRBJ1-5
CASSIPPWAESNQPQHF
TGTGCCAGTAGTATACCCCCTTGGGCAGAAAGCAATCAGCCCCAGCATTTT
>TRBV7-9|NA|16|NA|TRBJ2-3
CASSSPDTKNTDTQYF
TGTGCCAGCAGCTCCCCGGACACAAAAAACACAGATACGCAGTATTTT
>TRBV11-2|NA|12|NA|TRBJ1-3
CASSLGGYTIYF
TGTGCCAGCAGCTTAGGAGGGTACACCATATATTTT
>TRBV7-9|NA|12|NA|TRBJ2-1
CASSLGLDEQFF
TGTGCCAGCAGCTTAGGGCTCGATGAGCAGTTCTTC
>TRBV7-2|NA|15|TRBD2|TRBJ2-7
CASSSPGLASYEQYF
TGTGCCAGCAGCTCGCCGGGACTAGCGAGTTACGAGCAGTACTTC
>TRBV6-1|NA|15|TRBD1|TRBJ1-2
CASNFKDRVGDGYTF
TGTGCCAGCAACTTCAAAGACAGGGTCGGCGATGGCTACACCTTC
>TRBV2|once|14|NA|TRBJ1-3
CASRSGVSGNTIYF
TGTGCCAGCAGATCAGGGGTCTCTGGAAACACCATATATTTT
>TRBV6-1|NA|10|NA|TRBJ2-7
CASMTYEQYF
TGTGCCAGCATGACCTACGAGCAGTACTTC
>TRBV19|NA|14|NA|TRBJ2-1
CASSISSGPNEQFF
TGTGCCAGTAGTATTAGCTCCGGCCCCAATGAGCAGTTCTTC
>TRBV4-1|NA|18|TRBD2|TRBJ2-7
CASSQAHDGLASGLEQYF
TGCGCCAGCAGCCAGGCCCACGACGGACTAGCGTCGGGCCTCGAGCAGTACTTC
>TRBV4-1|NA|16|TRBD2|TRBJ2-1
CASSHIAGEAYNEQFF
TGCGCCAGCAGCCACATAGCGGGAGAGGCCTACAATGAGCAGTTCTTC
>TRBV9|NA|13|TRBD2|TRBJ2-1
CASSAGTSGGQFF
TGTGCCAGCAGCGCCGGGACTAGCGGGGGCCAGTTCTTC
>TRBV9|NA|14|NA|TRBJ2-7
CASSVGLGVYEQYF
TGTGCCAGCAGCGTAGGGCTAGGAGTCTACGAGCAGTACTTC
>TRBV9|NA|15|NA|TRBJ2-1
CASSKGGSSYNEQFF
TGTGCCAGCAGTAAGGGTGGGAGCTCCTACAATGAGCAGTTCTTC
>TRBV7-9|NA|14|NA|TRBJ2-5
CASSYPASEETQYF
TGTGCCAGCAGTTATCCGGCCTCGGAGGAGACCCAGTACTTC
>TRBV6-6|NA|15|NA|TRBJ2-7
CASSYRQVDSYEQYF
TGTGCCAGCAGTTACCGCCAGGTTGACTCCTACGAGCAGTACTTC
>TRBV2|NA|17|NA|TRBJ1-1
CASSGVAGRFLNTEAFF
TGTGCCAGCAGTGGGGTGGCCGGCAGATTCCTGAACACTGAAGCTTTCTTT
>TRBV7-9|NA|13|TRBD2|TRBJ2-7
CASSLPGGSEQYF
TGTGCCAGCAGCTTGCCGGGGGGTTCCGAGCAGTACTTC
>TRBV5-1|NA|15|NA|TRBJ1-1
CASSLDPGGGTEAFF
TGCGCCAGCAGCTTGGATCCCGGAGGTGGGACTGAAGCTTTCTTT
>TRBV9|NA|16|NA|TRBJ2-6
CASSAGGWSGANVLTF
TGTGCCAGCAGCGCAGGGGGGTGGTCTGGGGCCAACGTCCTGACTTTC
>TRBV6-5|NA|14|TRBD2|TRBJ2-7
CASSYVAGGGEQYF
TGTGCCAGCAGTTACGTCGCGGGAGGTGGCGAGCAGTACTTC
>TRBV19|NA|14|NA|TRBJ1-1
CASRSGAALSEAFF
TGTGCCAGTAGGTCAGGGGCGGCCCTTTCTGAAGCTTTCTTT
>TRBV6-1|NA|14|NA|TRBJ1-2
CASSDPGWSYGYTF
TGTGCCAGCAGTGATCCAGGGTGGAGCTATGGCTACACCTTC
>TRBV29-1|NA|15|NA|TRBJ1-3
CSVEGRESSGNTIYF
TGCAGCGTTGAGGGCCGTGAGAGCTCTGGAAACACCATATATTTT
>TRBV4-3|once|16|TRBD1|TRBJ1-3
CASSQADRVELDTIYF
TGCGCCAGCAGCCAGGCTGACAGGGTGGAGTTGGACACCATATATTTT
>TRBV11-1|NA|18|NA|TRBJ2-1
CASSSRALASSSYNEQFF
TGTGCCAGCAGCTCCCGAGCCCTAGCGTCGAGCTCCTACAATGAGCAGTTCTTC
>TRBV2|few|13|NA|TRBJ1-5
CASSDGHGQPQHF
TGTGCCAGCAGTGATGGTCACGGACAGCCCCAGCATTTT
>TRBV5-4|once|12|NA|TRBJ2-1
CASSPRANEQFF
TGTGCCAGCAGCCCAAGGGCCAATGAGCAGTTCTTC
>TRBV27|NA|15|TRBD2|TRBJ2-3
CASSLLAGVPDTQYF
TGTGCCAGCAGTCTCTTAGCGGGAGTACCAGATACGCAGTATTTT
>TRBV7-9|NA|11|NA|TRBJ2-3
CASSGRDTQYF
TGTGCCAGCAGCGGGCGAGATACGCAGTATTTT
>TRBV4-1|NA|15|NA|TRBJ1-2
CASSQFQLQNYGYTF
TGCGCCAGCAGCCAATTCCAGCTCCAGAACTATGGCTACACCTTC
>TRBV7-3|NA|14|TRBD1|TRBJ1-1
CASSYQGAPTEAFF
TGTGCCAGCAGCTACCAGGGGGCACCCACTGAAGCTTTCTTT
>TRBV7-3|once|14|NA|TRBJ1-1
CASSLASGATEAFF
TGTGCCAGCAGCTTAGCTTCAGGGGCCACTGAAGCTTTCTTT